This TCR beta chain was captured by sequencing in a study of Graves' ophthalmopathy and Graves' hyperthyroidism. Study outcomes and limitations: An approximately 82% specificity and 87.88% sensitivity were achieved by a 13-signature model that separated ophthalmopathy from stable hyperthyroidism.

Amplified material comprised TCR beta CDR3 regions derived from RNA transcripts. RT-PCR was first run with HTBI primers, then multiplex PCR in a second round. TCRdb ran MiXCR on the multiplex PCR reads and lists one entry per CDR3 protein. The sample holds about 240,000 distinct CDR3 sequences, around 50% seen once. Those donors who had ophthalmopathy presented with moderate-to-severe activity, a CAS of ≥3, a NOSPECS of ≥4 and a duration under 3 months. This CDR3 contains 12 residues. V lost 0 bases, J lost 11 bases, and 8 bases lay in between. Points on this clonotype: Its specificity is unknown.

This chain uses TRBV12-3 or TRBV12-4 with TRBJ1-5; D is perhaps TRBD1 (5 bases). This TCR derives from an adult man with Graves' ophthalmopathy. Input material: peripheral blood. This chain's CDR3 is CASSLAGQAQHF. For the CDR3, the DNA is TGTGCCAGCAGTTTAGCGGGGCAGGCCCAGCATTTT.